The source of this TCR beta chain is a study of blood T cell repertoires in COVID-19. Looking at the study overall: COVID-19 samples collected from the United States, Italy and Spain covered acute and convalescent phases. The analysed material was cDNA or gDNA that came from T cells, B-cell-depleted T cells, or PBMCs.

The CDR3 spans 14 residues. V was cut by 6 bases and J by 2 bases, with 13 bases left in between. CDR1 MNHEY and CDR2 SVGAGI come from the germline V gene. Study processing details: Amplification of reference gene primers was used by the study to estimate nucleated cell counts. The assay was immunoSEQ multiplex PCR, and TCRdb's table has in-frame clones only and misses some. V, J and clone size are taken as reported in that table, and D and trimming were inferred from the DNA itself. The repertoire holds over 80,000 clones, with around 83% as singletons. Material: peripheral blood. The clonotype comes from a woman aged 55-75 years with acute or convalescent COVID-19. The chain uses TRBV6-5 and TRBJ1-2, with D unclear. CDR3 nucleotides: TGTGCCAGCAGCCCCAGTCAGGCGAACTATGGCTACACCTTC. It codes for CASSPSQANYGYTF.